This is a list of T cell receptor beta chains from one sample in a study of T cells in Graves' hyperthyroidism and ophthalmopathy. In TCRdb, the multiplex PCR reads were re-called with MiXCR into one record per CDR3 protein. Of a few hundred thousand distinct CDR3 sequences listed, 15% to 20% are singletons. Source material: blood. The receptors come from a woman in her thirties or forties with Graves' ophthalmopathy. The CDR3 runs from the conserved cysteine through the conserved F or W. The order of the fields is V gene, clone size, D gene, J gene, CDR3 protein, CDR3 DNA. The D gene is left open where the match is weak. The size field is filled for only some rows; it gives once, few, many or a size class.

V gene: TRBV6-2/TRBV6-3; clone size: many; D gene: -; J gene: TRBJ2-2; CDR3 protein: CASYSSTGANTGELFF; CDR3 DNA: TGTGCCAGCTATTCGTCGACAGGCGCGAACACCGGGGAGCTGTTTTTT
V gene: TRBV27; clone size: many; D gene: TRBD1; J gene: TRBJ1-1; CDR3 protein: CASSLTGTVLNTEAFF; CDR3 DNA: TGTGCCAGCAGTTTAACGGGGACAGTTTTGAACACTGAAGCTTTCTTT
V gene: TRBV6-5; clone size: few; D gene: TRBD1; J gene: TRBJ1-5; CDR3 protein: CASSYGQGDNQPQHF; CDR3 DNA: TGTGCCAGCAGTTACGGGCAGGGGGACAATCAGCCCCAGCATTTT
V gene: TRBV28; clone size: many; D gene: TRBD1; J gene: TRBJ2-4; CDR3 protein: CASSLSGTGGNIQYF; CDR3 DNA: TGTGCCAGCAGTTTGTCCGGGACAGGAGGGAACATTCAGTACTTC
V gene: TRBV19; clone size: many; D gene: TRBD1; J gene: TRBJ1-2; CDR3 protein: CASSPDRSYDGYTF; CDR3 DNA: TGTGCCAGTAGTCCGGACAGGTCGTACGATGGCTACACCTTC
V gene: TRBV19; clone size: many; D gene: -; J gene: TRBJ1-5; CDR3 protein: CASSRGWNQPQHF; CDR3 DNA: TGTGCCAGTAGTCGGGGGTGGAATCAGCCCCAGCATTTT
V gene: TRBV28; clone size: many; D gene: -; J gene: TRBJ2-7; CDR3 protein: CASSLIPLGGTYEQYF; CDR3 DNA: TGTGCCAGCAGTTTAATCCCGCTTGGGGGGACCTACGAGCAGTACTTC
V gene: TRBV19; clone size: many; D gene: TRBD1; J gene: TRBJ1-2; CDR3 protein: CATLDREYGYTF; CDR3 DNA: TGTGCCACCCTGGACAGGGAGTATGGCTACACCTTC
V gene: TRBV20-1; clone size: -; D gene: -; J gene: TRBJ2-7; CDR3 protein: CSARESGLAYEQYF; CDR3 DNA: TGCAGTGCTAGAGAAAGCGGACTTGCCTACGAGCAGTACTTC
V gene: TRBV7-3; clone size: -; D gene: TRBD2; J gene: TRBJ2-2; CDR3 protein: CASSLRLAGGSTGELFF; CDR3 DNA: TGTGCCAGCAGCTTAAGGCTAGCGGGAGGGAGCACCGGGGAGCTGTTTTTT
V gene: TRBV28; clone size: -; D gene: -; J gene: TRBJ2-5; CDR3 protein: CASSLHTSGVRETQYF; CDR3 DNA: TGTGCCAGCAGTTTACATACCTCAGGGGTCCGAGAGACCCAGTACTTC
V gene: TRBV30; clone size: many; D gene: -; J gene: TRBJ2-6; CDR3 protein: CAWRSGGILSGANVLTF; CDR3 DNA: TGTGCCTGGAGAAGTGGAGGTATCCTCTCTGGGGCCAACGTCCTGACTTTC
V gene: TRBV10-1; clone size: many; D gene: TRBD2; J gene: TRBJ2-7; CDR3 protein: CASSEYSGSYYEQYF; CDR3 DNA: TGCGCCAGCAGTGAGTATAGCGGGAGTTACTACGAGCAGTACTTC
V gene: TRBV7-9; clone size: many; D gene: TRBD2; J gene: TRBJ2-5; CDR3 protein: CATAGRAYETQYF; CDR3 DNA: TGTGCCACCGCCGGGAGGGCCTATGAGACCCAGTACTTC
V gene: TRBV11-2; clone size: -; D gene: TRBD1; J gene: TRBJ1-6; CDR3 protein: CASSTPTGDDSPLHF; CDR3 DNA: TGTGCCAGCAGCACACCGACAGGGGATGATTCACCCCTCCACTTT
V gene: TRBV7-2; clone size: many; D gene: TRBD2; J gene: TRBJ2-5; CDR3 protein: CASNRGVAGAGETQYF; CDR3 DNA: TGTGCCAGCAACAGGGGCGTAGCGGGAGCGGGGGAGACCCAGTACTTC
V gene: TRBV6-1; clone size: few; D gene: TRBD1; J gene: TRBJ2-7; CDR3 protein: CASSEGQGVVPYEQYF; CDR3 DNA: TGTGCCAGCAGTGAAGGACAGGGGGTTGTTCCCTACGAGCAGTACTTC
V gene: TRBV28; clone size: -; D gene: TRBD1; J gene: TRBJ2-7; CDR3 protein: CASRTGTGVFYEQYF; CDR3 DNA: TGTGCCAGCAGGACCGGGACAGGGGTTTTCTACGAGCAGTACTTC